A single sample gave rise to the 25 T cell receptor beta chains below, sequenced in a study of cytomegalovirus exposure and HLA in healthy donors. PCR primers comprised 60 Vbeta and 13 Jbeta primers. Sequencing used immunoSEQ multiplex PCR; TCRdb keeps in-frame clones, though not all of them. The data show 120,000 to 150,000 clones, 88% seen once. The sequenced material came from PBMCs. The receptor set was obtained from a woman in her 40s in good health and CMV-seronegative.

The rearrangement uses TRBV7-2 and TRBJ1-6, with 9 bases identical to TRBD1. Germline trimming cut 2 bases from V and 8 bases from J; bases unmatched to any gene: 7. Germline loops: CDR1 SGHTA, CDR2 FQGNSA. The CDR3 sequence is 16 residues long. The CDR3 region is CASSLKQGARDSPLHF. In DNA form, the CDR3 reads TGTGCCAGCAGCTTAAAACAGGGGGCGAGAGATTCACCCCTCCACTTT.

This chain connects TRBV18 to TRBJ2-5; TRBD2 is a possible D gene (6 bases). Germline lookup yields CDR1 KGHSH and CDR2 LQKENI. The ends were cut back, 8 bases at V and 5 bases at J, with 12 bases in the middle. The CDR3 has 12 residues. The CDR3 here is CASTGGEETQYF. CDR3 in DNA: TGTGCCAGCACTGGAGGGGAGGAGACCCAGTACTTC.

This rearrangement joins TRBV10-3 to TRBJ2-3; no firm D call. CDR3 size: 13 residues. The germline gives CDR1 ENHRY, CDR2 SYGVKD. V lost 4 bases and J 3 bases, leaving 8 bases between the germline ends. CDR3 region: CAISALGTDTQYF. CDR3 bases: TGTGCCATCAGTGCTCTAGGAACAGATACGCAGTATTTT.

This chain joins TRBV30 and TRBJ1-5; D not resolved. CDR3 length equals 14 residues. Germline V gene data show CDR1 as GTSNPN and CDR2 as SVGIG (reference sequence). Deletions cut 7 bases from V and 3 bases from J, with 16 bases between. CDR3 in DNA: TGTGCCTATACAGTGGCAGGTAACAATCAGCCCCAGCATTTT. Translation gives CAYTVAGNNQPQHF.

The V and J genes are TRBV5-4 and TRBJ2-5; 9 bases agree with TRBD1. Germline values: CDR1 SGHNT, CDR2 YYREEE (reference sequence). CDR3 length: 16 residues. The junction had 13 bases not matched to a gene; V was cut back by 4 bases and J by 6 bases. The CDR3 region is CASSHKQGASVKTQYF. CDR3 DNA: TGTGCCAGCAGCCACAAACAGGGGGCGAGTGTAAAGACCCAGTACTTC.

Comments on this clone: An end of the junction does not agree with germline; a read error may underlie this. The gene calls are TRBV25-1 and TRBJ1-6; weak D call: TRBD1 (6 bases). The CDR3 is made up of 14 amino acids. In germline, CDR1 is MGHDK, CDR2 SYGVNS. CDR3 region: CASSGRQDNSPLHF. CDR3 sequence (DNA): TGTGCCAGCAGTGGCCGACAGGATAATTCCCCCCTCCACTTT.

This rearrangement joins TRBV10-2 to TRBJ2-7, with 9 bases aligning to TRBD1. The CDR3 extends over 14 amino acids. V was clipped by 4 bases and J by 5 bases; unmatched bases: 6. Germline assignment: CDR1 WSHSY and CDR2 SAAADI. The chain's CDR3 is CASSGPGTGNEQYF. In nucleotides, the CDR3 is TGCGCCAGCAGTGGACCCGGGACAGGGAACGAGCAGTACTTC.

The sample holds one count of this clone. This chain links TRBV9 with TRBJ2-7, with 9 positions matching TRBD2. This CDR3 comprises 15 residues. Germline values: CDR1 SGDLS, CDR2 YYNGEE. Germline trimming cut 0 bases from V and 4 bases from J; bases unmatched to any gene: 5. CDR3 coding DNA: TGTGCCAGCAGCGTAGGGGCGGGAGGGCTTTACGAGCAGTACTTC. Protein: CASSVGAGGLYEQYF. Full variable domain (missing parts from reference TRBV9 and TRBJ2-7): DSGVTQTPKHLITATGQRVTLRCSPRSGDLSVYWYQQSLDQGLQFLIQYYNGEERAKGNILERFSAQQFPDLHSELNLSSLELGDSALYFCASSVGAGGLYEQYFGPGTRLTVT.

The CDR3 here is CASSLGWGGHYEQYF. The CDR3 DNA reads TGTGCCAGCAGCTTAGGCTGGGGGGGCCACTACGAGCAGTACTTC. The chain combines TRBV7-2 with TRBJ2-7; weak D call: TRBD2 (7 bases). CDR1 is SGHTA, CDR2 FQGNSA, per germline. There are 15 residues in the CDR3. V shed 1 base and J shed 3 bases, with 13 bases lying between them.

CDR3 protein: CASSLGSSDYYEQYF. The CDR3 region has the DNA TGTGCCAGCAGCCTTGGATCTTCGGACTACTACGAGCAGTACTTC. This chain connects TRBV5-8 to TRBJ2-7; D is perhaps TRBD2 (6 bases). The length of the CDR3 is 15 residues. The V end lost 4 bases, the J end lost 3 bases, and 17 bases lay between the germline ends. Looked up from germline, CDR1 is SGHTS and CDR2 is YDEGEE.

This clone was counted between two and nine times. The chain joins TRBV28 to TRBJ1-1; 8 bases align to TRBD1. V trimming: 4 bases; J trimming: 7 bases; junction bases outside the gene matches: 5. The CDR3 consists of 13 residues. Germline CDR1 MDHEN, CDR2 SYDVKM. In DNA, the CDR3 is TGTGCCAGCAGTTCCGGACAGGGAATTGAAGCTTTCTTT. Translating gives CASSSGQGIEAFF.

CDR3 residues: CSVATGTGGNQPQHF. In DNA form, the CDR3 reads TGCAGCGTGGCGACCGGGACAGGGGGCAATCAGCCCCAGCATTTT. The chain is built from TRBV29-1 and TRBJ1-5; 10 bases are shared with TRBD1. Germline assignment: CDR1 SQVTM and CDR2 ANQGSEA. The junction had 7 bases not matched to a gene; V was cut back by 6 bases and J by 2 bases. This CDR3 comprises 15 residues.

As concerns this clone: At one boundary the junction diverges from the germline segment, which might be a read error. The chain uses TRBV2 and TRBJ2-7; D might be TRBD1 (5 bases). The germline V gene has CDR1 SNHLY and CDR2 FYNNEI. The CDR3 extends over 14 amino acids. The CDR3 DNA reads as TGTGCCAGCAGCGAGACAGCCTCCCGGCCCTATCCTAACTTC. Residues: CASSETASRPYPNF.

This chain uses TRBV5-4 with TRBJ2-7; D possibly corresponds to TRBD1 (6 bases). Germline V gene sequence: CDR1 SGHNT, CDR2 YYREEE (reference sequence). This CDR3 spans 13 amino acids. V shed 3 bases and J shed 6 bases, with 13 bases lying between them. The CDR3 DNA sequence: TGTGCCAGCAGCTGGGCAGGGGATGTCGAGCAGTACTTC. This translates into CASSWAGDVEQYF. Full variable domain (rest looked up from reference TRBV5-4 and TRBJ2-7): ETGVTQSPTHLIKTRGQQVTLRCSSQSGHNTVSWYQQALGQGPQFIFQYYREEENGRGNFPPRFSGLQFPNYSSELNVNALELDDSALYLCASSWAGDVEQYFGPGTRLTVT.

The table lists this clone with a few counts. The CDR3 DNA reads as TGCGCCAGCAGCTTAGGGCTGGCGGGGGGTTGGCAGTATTTT. It encodes CASSLGLAGGWQYF. The V call is TRBV5-1, the J call TRBJ2-3, with 8 bases aligning to TRBD2. The CDR3 extends over 14 amino acids. V shed 2 bases, J shed 11 bases, and the junction held 10 bases outside the gene matches. Looked up from germline, CDR1 is SGHRS and CDR2 is YFSETQ. The variable domain in full, completed from reference TRBV5-1 and TRBJ2-3, reads KAGVTQTPRYLIKTRGQQVTLSCSPISGHRSVSWYQQTPGQGLQFLFEYFSETQRNKGNFPGRFSGRQFSNSRSEMNVSTLELGDSALYLCASSLGLAGGWQYFGPGTRLTVL.

The rearrangement links TRBV5-6 to TRBJ2-1, with 7 bases aligning to TRBD2. CDR3 size: 16 residues. CDR1 and CDR2 from the germline V gene are SGHDT and YYEEEE. V lost 4 bases, J lost 5 bases, and 12 bases stayed unmatched. The CDR3: CASSPSPSGPNNEQFF. The CDR3 nucleotides are TGTGCCAGCAGCCCATCCCCTAGCGGACCAAACAATGAGCAGTTCTTC.

The gene calls are TRBV28 and TRBJ1-5, with D possibly TRBD1 on 6 matching bases. Between the trimmed V and J ends, which lost 5 bases and 6 bases, there was a span of 11 bases. The germline gives CDR1 MDHEN, CDR2 SYDVKM. The CDR3 sequence is 13 residues long. Here the CDR3 DNA reads TGTGCCAGCAGTACGGGGGGCAGTCAGCCCCAGCATTTT. Protein sequence: CASSTGGSQPQHF.

This chain uses TRBV19 with TRBJ1-2; no firm D call. Germline CDR1 and CDR2: LNHDA and SQIVND (reference sequence). The CDR3 is 15 amino acids. V dropped 5 bases and J dropped 3 bases, with 16 bases sitting between them. CDR3 nucleotides: TGTGCCAGTAGTGAGCAACAGTTAACAGACTATGGCTACACCTTC. Amino acids: CASSEQQLTDYGYTF.

The CDR3 loop reads CASSLASTSMNTEAFF. CDR3 in DNA: TGCGCCAGCAGCTTGGCGAGTACGTCAATGAACACTGAAGCTTTCTTT. The rearrangement uses TRBV5-1 and TRBJ1-1; D remains ambiguous. Germline V gene lookup returns CDR1 SGHRS and CDR2 YFSETQ. V was shortened by 0 bases and J by 0 bases, with 12 bases between the two germline ends. The CDR3 loop spans 16 amino acids.

V is TRBV5-8 and J is TRBJ1-1; D is uncertain. Germline CDR1 and CDR2: SGHTS and YDEGEE. The CDR3 loop spans 16 amino acids. V was pared by 0 bases and J by 0 bases, with 12 bases between. The CDR3 DNA follows: TGTGCCAGCAGCTTGGGGTTAGAGAGATTGAACACTGAAGCTTTCTTT. Translation: CASSLGLERLNTEAFF.

The chain links TRBV19 to TRBJ2-2; 8 positions match TRBD1. Germline CDR1 reads LNHDA; CDR2 reads SQIVND (reference sequence). V lost 8 bases and J lost 6; bases outside the gene matches: 5. CDR3 length equals 13 residues. The CDR3 sequence is CASGEQGAGELFF. The CDR3 DNA sequence: TGTGCCAGTGGAGAACAGGGGGCCGGGGAGCTGTTTTTT.

V gene TRBV27 combines with J gene TRBJ2-2; the D is unclear. CDR1 is MNHEY and CDR2 is SMNVEV in the germline V gene (reference sequence). The CDR3 extends over 15 amino acids. The V end was cut by 3 bases, the J end by 3 bases, with 11 bases between. CDR3 sequence (DNA): TGTGCCAGCAGTTTCCTGACGGGTTACACCGGGGAGCTGTTTTTT. Protein product: CASSFLTGYTGELFF.

The CDR3 bases are TGTGCCATCAGTGAGTTAGGACAGGCCTTGGATGAGCAGTTCTTC. Its translation: CAISELGQALDEQFF. The chain uses TRBV10-3 and TRBJ2-1; 7 bases match TRBD1. This CDR3 contains 15 residues. V lost 1 base and J lost 8; bases outside the gene matches: 8. Germline V gene data show CDR1 as ENHRY and CDR2 as SYGVKD.

In this sample, this clone turned up a few times. The J gene is TRBJ2-7, the V gene TRBV5-4; D unresolved. The germline V and J ends were trimmed by 5 bases and 0 bases, with 9 bases remaining between them. This CDR3 comprises 13 residues. Germline V gene sequence: CDR1 SGHNT, CDR2 YYREEE (reference sequence). CDR3 residues: CASSSQDSYEQYF. In DNA, the CDR3 is TGTGCCAGCAGTTCTCAGGACTCCTACGAGCAGTACTTC.

The chain combines TRBV11-2 with TRBJ2-2; 12 nucleotides agree with TRBD2. CDR3 length equals 14 residues. The J segment lost 6 bases and the V segment lost 5 bases, leaving 1 base of the junction unmatched. CDR1 is SGHAT and CDR2 is FQNNGV in the germline V gene. The CDR3, as DNA: TGTGCCAGCAGCCTAGCGGGAGGGGCCGGGGAGCTGTTTTTT. As protein: CASSLAGGAGELFF.